One and the same sample provided the 16 T cell receptor beta chains below, sequenced in a study of T cells in Graves' hyperthyroidism and ophthalmopathy. What was amplified from RNA transcripts were TCR beta CDR3 regions. HTBI primers were the set used in a first-round RT-PCR of the TCR CDR3. Via MiXCR, TCRdb re-called the multiplex PCR reads, giving one row per CDR3 protein. Found here are hundreds of thousands of distinct CDR3 sequences, around 15% of them singletons; the top ten hold approximately 13%. Material: blood. The receptor set was obtained from a woman between 40 and 50 years old with Graves' hyperthyroidism.

This clonotype was recorded many times. This chain uses TRBV19 with TRBJ1-2; the match to TRBD1 covers 7 bases. Trimming took 0 bases from V and 5 from J; bases not matched to a gene: 6. Looked up from germline, CDR1 is LNHDA and CDR2 is SQIVND (reference sequence). CDR3 size: 15 residues. This CDR3 reads CASSIEGTDWYGYTF. The CDR3 coding sequence is TGTGCCAGTAGTATAGAAGGGACAGATTGGTATGGCTACACCTTC.

The chain couples TRBV5-1 to TRBJ1-4; D may be TRBD1 (6 bases). With 0 bases removed from V and 8 bases from J, the gap between germline ends came to 17 bases. The CDR3 spans 16 residues. Germline V CDR1 and CDR2: SGHRS, YFSETQ. For the CDR3, the DNA is TGCGCCAGCAGCTTGGTAGCCCAGGGGAGTGGCGAAAAACTGTTTTTT. Encoded protein: CASSLVAQGSGEKLFF.

This chain uses TRBV30 with TRBJ2-1; 10 nucleotides line up with TRBD2. The CDR3 runs to 15 residues. Germline CDR1 GTSNPN, CDR2 SVGIG (reference sequence). The J segment lost 3 bases and the V segment lost 3 bases, leaving 5 bases of the junction unmatched. The CDR3 loop reads CAWSQGLALYNEQFF. CDR3 DNA: TGTGCCTGGAGCCAGGGACTAGCGCTCTACAATGAGCAGTTCTTC.

There are many counts of this clonotype. The CDR3: CAWSGGPNTGELFF. DNA for the CDR3: TGTGCCTGGAGTGGGGGCCCGAACACCGGGGAGCTGTTTTTT. The chain recombines TRBV30 with TRBJ2-2; D possibly corresponds to TRBD1 (5 bases). Germline-derived CDR1 and CDR2 are GTSNPN and SVGIG (reference sequence). V was clipped by 1 base and J by 0 bases, with 6 bases between them. The CDR3 sequence is 14 residues long.

CDR3 DNA: TGTGCCAGCAGTTACCCGGGACTAGCGGGATTAATATCTTCTAGCACAGATACGCAGTATTTT. This translates into CASSYPGLAGLISSSTDTQYF. The genes are TRBV6-2 or TRBV6-3 and TRBJ2-3, with 13 bases fitting TRBD2. The CDR3 has 21 residues. Trimming took 2 bases from V and 0 from J; bases not matched to a gene: 14. In germline, CDR1 is MNHEY, CDR2 SVGEGT.

This clonotype was found many times. The V gene is TRBV2, the J gene TRBJ2-5, with TRBD1 matching over 7 bases. Germline trimming cut 1 base from V and 2 bases from J; bases unmatched to any gene: 1. Looked up from germline, CDR1 is SNHLY and CDR2 is FYNNEI. This CDR3 comprises 14 residues. The CDR3 is CASSEDRGQETQYF. The CDR3 DNA reads as TGTGCCAGCAGTGAAGACAGGGGTCAAGAGACCCAGTACTTC.

This clonotype was detected a few times. The V call is TRBV7-9, the J call TRBJ2-1; D is unresolved. V was trimmed by 5 bases and J by 5 bases, leaving 19 bases between them. The germline CDR1 and CDR2 sequences are SEHNR and FQNEAQ (reference sequence). The CDR3 runs to 16 residues. CDR3: CASSPPVAPRNNEQFF. The CDR3 DNA follows: TGTGCCAGCAGCCCCCCCGTGGCTCCCCGAAACAATGAGCAGTTCTTC.

This clonotype has at least ten counts. The gene calls are TRBV24-1 and TRBJ2-1; 11 bases are a match to TRBD2. This CDR3 comprises 16 residues. V lost 2 bases to trimming and J lost 3 bases; unmatched junction nucleotides: 2. CDR1 is KGHDR, CDR2 SFDVKD, per germline. This chain's CDR3 is CATSDSGLAVYNEQFF. The CDR3 DNA sequence: TGTGCCACCAGTGATTCGGGACTAGCGGTCTACAATGAGCAGTTCTTC.

The rearrangement joins TRBV5-1 to TRBJ2-1; 13 nucleotides match TRBD2. V lost 5 bases to trimming and J lost 8 bases; unmatched junction nucleotides: 19. This CDR3 contains 19 residues. Germline V gene sequence: CDR1 SGHRS, CDR2 YFSETQ. CDR3 DNA sequence: TGCGCCAGCAGTTCTCGTCTCGGGACTAGCGGGAAGGGCGGCGATGAGCAGTTCTTC. Its protein is CASSSRLGTSGKGGDEQFF.

At least ten counts were recorded for this clonotype. V gene TRBV11-3 combines with J gene TRBJ2-7; 12 nucleotides line up with TRBD1. The CDR3 consists of 14 residues. Germline lookup yields CDR1 SGHNT and CDR2 YENEEA. With V trimmed by 10 bases and J by 5 bases, 9 bases remained unmatched. CDR3 DNA sequence: TGTGCCACTCTCCGGGGACAGGGGGCCGACGAGCAGTACTTC. Encoded protein: CATLRGQGADEQYF.

The V call is TRBV5-1, the J call TRBJ1-1; possible D gene TRBD1, 5 bases. CDR3 length equals 16 residues. With 0 bases removed from V and 1 base from J, the gap between germline ends came to 13 bases. Germline V gives CDR1 SGHRS, CDR2 YFSETQ. CDR3 region: CASSLGSGIKNTEAFF. The CDR3 DNA reads as TGCGCCAGCAGCTTGGGCTCAGGGATCAAGAACACTGAAGCTTTCTTT.

The chain links TRBV18 to TRBJ2-3; the match to TRBD1 covers 9 bases. CDR1 KGHSH and CDR2 LQKENI come from the germline V gene. J gave up 3 bases and V 4 bases, and 8 bases lay outside the gene matches. The CDR3 runs 16 residues. The CDR3 protein is CASSLSQGAGTDTQYF. For the CDR3, the DNA is TGTGCCAGCTCACTTTCACAGGGGGCAGGAACAGATACGCAGTATTTT.

This clonotype showed up many times. V and J are TRBV3-1 and TRBJ1-6; D ambiguous. CDR1 and CDR2 from the germline V gene are LGHDT and YNNKEL (reference sequence). The CDR3 is 12 amino acids. Trimming cost V 1 base and J 15 bases, with 10 bases left between them. CDR3 loop: CASSQGDFYLHF. In DNA, the CDR3 is TGTGCCAGCAGCCAAGGTGACTTCTACCTCCACTTT.

In its sample, this clonotype was seen a few times. This chain connects TRBV7-9 to TRBJ1-5, with D perhaps matching TRBD1 (6 bases). The CDR3 has 18 amino acids. Germline CDR1 and CDR2: SEHNR and FQNEAQ (reference sequence). Between the trimmed V and J ends, which lost 4 bases and 6 bases, there was a span of 25 bases. CDR3 bases: TGTGCCAGCAGCTCATCCCTAGGGGCTTACAGGGTATCTCAGCCCCAGCATTTT. This codes for CASSSSLGAYRVSQPQHF.

This clonotype has at least ten counts. This chain uses TRBV11-3 with TRBJ2-3; the match to TRBD2 covers 8 bases. The CDR3 contains 17 residues. CDR1 is SGHNT and CDR2 is YENEEA in the germline V gene. J was trimmed by 0 bases and V by 1 base; bases with no gene match: 6. The CDR3 is CASSLGLAISSTDTQYF. The CDR3 region has the DNA TGTGCCAGCAGCTTAGGACTAGCGATAAGTAGCACAGATACGCAGTATTTT.

The gene calls are TRBV24-1 and TRBJ1-2, with D uncertain. CDR1 and CDR2 from the germline V gene are KGHDR and SFDVKD. The length of the CDR3 is 14 residues. V was clipped by 4 bases and J by 4 bases, with 12 bases between them. CDR3 sequence (DNA): TGTGCCACCAGTGAATCCGACAACACCTATGGCTACACCTTC. Translated: CATSESDNTYGYTF.